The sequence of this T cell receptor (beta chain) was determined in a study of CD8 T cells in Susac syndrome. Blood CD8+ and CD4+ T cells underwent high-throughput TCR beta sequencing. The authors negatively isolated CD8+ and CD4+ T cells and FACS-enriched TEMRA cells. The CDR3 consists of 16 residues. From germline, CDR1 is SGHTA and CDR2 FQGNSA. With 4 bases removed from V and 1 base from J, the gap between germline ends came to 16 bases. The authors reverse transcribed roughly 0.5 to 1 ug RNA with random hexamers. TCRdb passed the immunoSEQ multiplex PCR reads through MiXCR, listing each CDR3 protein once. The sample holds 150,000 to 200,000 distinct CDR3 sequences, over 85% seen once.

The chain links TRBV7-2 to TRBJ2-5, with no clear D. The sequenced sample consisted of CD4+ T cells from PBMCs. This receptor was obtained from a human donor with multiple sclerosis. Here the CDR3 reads CASSYSRTVSQETQYF. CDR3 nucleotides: TGTGCCAGCAGCTATTCCCGAACCGTATCCCAAGAGACCCAGTACTTC.